This T cell receptor beta chain was retrieved from a study of T cells in Graves' hyperthyroidism and ophthalmopathy. Amplified TCR beta CDR3 regions came from RNA transcripts. TCR CDR3 regions were first amplified by RT-PCR with HTBI primers. TCRdb analysed the multiplex PCR reads with MiXCR anew, one entry per CDR3 protein. The sample includes around 620,000 distinct CDR3 sequences, about 45% of them seen just once. Germline V CDR1 and CDR2: MGHRA, YSYEKL. The length of the CDR3 is 19 residues. Trimming pared 2 bases from V and 3 bases from J, leaving 22 bases between. The TCR was taken from an adult woman with Graves' disease, either hyperthyroidism or ophthalmopathy (not recorded which). V usage is TRBV4-1 and J usage is TRBJ2-2; TRBD2 is a possible D gene (6 bases). Sequencing was carried out using peripheral blood or thyroid tissue (not recorded which). The CDR3 loop reads CASSQRRLRRVPDTGELFF. In DNA form, the CDR3 reads TGCGCCAGCAGCCAAAGGAGGCTTAGGAGGGTTCCTGACACCGGGGAGCTGTTTTTT.